What follows are 5 T cell receptor beta chains derived from one specimen sequenced in a study of blood T cell repertoires in COVID-19. Assay: immunoSEQ multiplex PCR; the TCRdb copy retains only in-frame clones and omits some. In the table there are some 230,000 clones, approximately 83% of which are singletons. Specimen: peripheral blood. The source of these receptors is a woman aged 25 to 39 who had recovered from COVID-19.

The rearrangement uses TRBV10-1 and TRBJ2-7; TRBD1 matches 8 bases. The CDR3 runs 15 residues. V shed 0 bases and J 7 bases; nucleotides not matched to a gene: 8. Per the germline V gene, CDR1 is WNHNN and CDR2 is SYGVQD (reference sequence). The CDR3 DNA reads TGCGCCAGCAGTGAGTCCCGGCAGGGGGCAGGGGAGCAGTACTTC. Translated, it gives CASSESRQGAGEQYF.

The chain recombines TRBV14 with TRBJ2-7, with 11 bases fitting TRBD1. CDR3 size: 15 residues. The junction had 5 bases not matched to a gene; V was cut back by 7 bases and J by 0 bases. Looked up from germline, CDR1 is SGHDN and CDR2 is FVKESK. The CDR3 DNA is TGTGCCAGCACTAAGGGGACAGGGGGCTCCTACGAGCAGTACTTC. It specifies CASTKGTGGSYEQYF.

This clone occurred once. The V and J genes are TRBV4-1 and TRBJ2-1, with TRBD2 identical over 7 bases. The germline gives CDR1 MGHRA, CDR2 YSYEKL. V shed 0 bases and J 4 bases; nucleotides not matched to a gene: 6. The CDR3 covers 16 residues. The CDR3 bases are TGCGCCAGCAGCCAAGATCCCAGCGGGAAATACAATGAGCAGTTCTTC. This codes for CASSQDPSGKYNEQFF.

This clone was counted a few times. V usage is TRBV29-1 and J usage is TRBJ1-5; 8 bases fit TRBD1. Trimming cost V 4 bases and J 5 bases; bases outside gene matches: 10. The CDR3 spans 15 residues. CDR1 is SQVTM, CDR2 ANQGSEA, per germline. The CDR3 coding sequence is TGCAGCGTTGGGGGGGCCGGGACAGGAGATCAGCCCCAGCATTTT. It codes for CSVGGAGTGDQPQHF.

The rearrangement links TRBV5-1 to TRBJ1-6; D ambiguous. V was pared by 0 bases and J by 9 bases, with 7 bases between. The CDR3 extends over 13 amino acids. Germline-derived CDR1 and CDR2 are SGHRS and YFSETQ. The CDR3 region is CASSLGEVSPLHF. The CDR3, as DNA: TGCGCCAGCAGCTTGGGAGAGGTTTCACCCCTCCACTTT.